This T cell receptor (beta chain) was sequenced in a study of T cell clones after liver transplantation. About the research overall: Post-transplant blood was tracked for graft-donor-reactive T cell clones identified in a pre-transplant mixed lymphocyte reaction. Blood was drawn pre-transplant, before withdrawal, and after full or failed withdrawal.

Libraries were prepared by immunoSEQ multiplex PCR; TCRdb keeps only in-frame clonotypes and omits some of them. The sample shows 55,000 to 75,000 clones, about 92% of them seen only once. As regards this clone: This sample also contains other DNA sequences that code for the same CDR3.

Sequences were derived from CD4+ T cells from blood, sampled about 27 months after liver transplant. This receptor was identified in a human patient who received a liver transplant. Some T cells could come from the graft donor.

CDR3 loop: CASSLGGDSGNTIYF. The CDR3 nucleotides read TGTGCCAGCAGCTTAGGCGGAGACTCTGGAAACACCATATATTTT. V gene TRBV7-6 combines with J gene TRBJ1-3; D is uncertain. Germline lookup yields CDR1 SGHVS and CDR2 FNYEAQ. The CDR3 length is 15 residues. The ends were cut back, 1 base at V and 0 bases at J, with 7 bases in the middle.